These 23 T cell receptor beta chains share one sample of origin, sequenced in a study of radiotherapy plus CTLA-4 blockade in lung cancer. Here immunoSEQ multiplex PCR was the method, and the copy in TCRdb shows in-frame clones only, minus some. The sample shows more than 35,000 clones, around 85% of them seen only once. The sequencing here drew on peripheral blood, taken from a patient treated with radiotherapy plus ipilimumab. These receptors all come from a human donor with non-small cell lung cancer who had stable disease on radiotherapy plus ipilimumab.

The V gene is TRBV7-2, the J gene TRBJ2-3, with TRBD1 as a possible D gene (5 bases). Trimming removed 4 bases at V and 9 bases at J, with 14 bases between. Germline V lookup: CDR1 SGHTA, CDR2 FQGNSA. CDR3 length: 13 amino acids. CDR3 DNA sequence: TGTGCCAGCAGCTCCCCCGTTCAGGGCACGCAGTATTTT. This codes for CASSSPVQGTQYF. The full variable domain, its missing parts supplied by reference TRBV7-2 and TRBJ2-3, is GAGVSQSPSNKVTEKGKDVELRCDPISGHTALYWYRQSLGQGLEFLIYFQGNSAPDKSGLPSDRFSAERTGGSVSTLTIQRTQQEDSAVYLCASSSPVQGTQYFGPGTRLTVL.

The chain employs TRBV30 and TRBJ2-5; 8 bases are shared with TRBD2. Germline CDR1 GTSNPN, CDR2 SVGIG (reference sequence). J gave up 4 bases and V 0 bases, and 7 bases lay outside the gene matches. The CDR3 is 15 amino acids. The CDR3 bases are TGTGCCTGGAGTGTTCCCGGGAGGGCCATAGAGACCCAGTACTTC. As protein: CAWSVPGRAIETQYF. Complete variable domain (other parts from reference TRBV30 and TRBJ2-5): SQTIHQWPATLVQPVGSPLSLECTVEGTSNPNLYWYRQAAGRGLQLLFYSVGIGQISSEVPQNLSASRPQDRQFILSSKKLLLSDSGFYLCAWSVPGRAIETQYFGPGTRLLVL.

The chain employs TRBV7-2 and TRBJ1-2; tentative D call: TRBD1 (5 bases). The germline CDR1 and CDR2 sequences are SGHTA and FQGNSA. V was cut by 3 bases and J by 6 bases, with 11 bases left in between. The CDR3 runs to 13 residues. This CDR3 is CASSLTVVNGYTF. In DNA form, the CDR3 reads TGTGCCAGCAGCTTGACAGTGGTAAATGGCTACACCTTC.

In DNA, the CDR3 is TGTGCCAGTAGTAAACCGGACTGGAGCAATGAGCAGTTCTTC. Encoded protein: CASSKPDWSNEQFF. The chain uses TRBV19 and TRBJ2-1; D possibly corresponds to TRBD2 (5 bases). V lost 4 bases and J lost 6, with 13 bases in between. CDR1 LNHDA and CDR2 SQIVND come from the germline V gene (reference sequence). This CDR3 spans 14 amino acids.

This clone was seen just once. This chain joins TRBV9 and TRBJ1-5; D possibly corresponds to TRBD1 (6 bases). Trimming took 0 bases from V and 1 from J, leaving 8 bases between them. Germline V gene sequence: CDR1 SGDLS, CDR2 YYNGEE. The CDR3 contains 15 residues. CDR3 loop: CASSVGQASNQPQHF. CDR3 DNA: TGTGCCAGCAGCGTAGGACAGGCCAGCAATCAGCCCCAGCATTTT.

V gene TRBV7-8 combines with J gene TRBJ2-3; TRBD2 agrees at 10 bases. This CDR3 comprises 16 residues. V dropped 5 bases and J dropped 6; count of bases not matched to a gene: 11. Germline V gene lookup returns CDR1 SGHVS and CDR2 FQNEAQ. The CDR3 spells CASSPKAGGPGDTQYF. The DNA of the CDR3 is TGTGCCAGCAGCCCAAAAGCGGGAGGGCCAGGGGATACGCAGTATTTT.

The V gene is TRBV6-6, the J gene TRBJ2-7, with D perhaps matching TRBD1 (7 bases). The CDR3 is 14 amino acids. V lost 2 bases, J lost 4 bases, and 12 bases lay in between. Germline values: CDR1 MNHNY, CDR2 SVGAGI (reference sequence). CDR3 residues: CASSYGGGRYEQYF. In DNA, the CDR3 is TGTGCCAGCAGTTACGGAGGGGGCAGGTACGAGCAGTACTTC.

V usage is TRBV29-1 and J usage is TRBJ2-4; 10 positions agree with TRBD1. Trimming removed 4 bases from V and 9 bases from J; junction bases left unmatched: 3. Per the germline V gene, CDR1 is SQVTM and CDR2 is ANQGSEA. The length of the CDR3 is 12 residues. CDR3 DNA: TGCAGCGTTGGCGGACAGGGGGGCATTCAGTACTTC. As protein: CSVGGQGGIQYF.

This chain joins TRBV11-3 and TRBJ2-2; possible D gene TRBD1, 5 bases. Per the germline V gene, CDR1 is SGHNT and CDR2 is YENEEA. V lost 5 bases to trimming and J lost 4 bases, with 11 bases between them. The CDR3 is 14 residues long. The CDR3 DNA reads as TGTGCCAGCAGCCAGACCAGGGCCACCGGGGAGCTGTTTTTT. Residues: CASSQTRATGELFF.

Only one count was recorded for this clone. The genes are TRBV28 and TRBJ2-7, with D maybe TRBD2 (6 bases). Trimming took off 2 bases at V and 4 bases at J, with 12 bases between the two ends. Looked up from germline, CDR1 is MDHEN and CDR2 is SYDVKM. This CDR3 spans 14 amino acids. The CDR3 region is CASSLGFGGYEQYF. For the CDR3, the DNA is TGTGCCAGCAGTTTAGGGTTCGGGGGATACGAGCAGTACTTC.

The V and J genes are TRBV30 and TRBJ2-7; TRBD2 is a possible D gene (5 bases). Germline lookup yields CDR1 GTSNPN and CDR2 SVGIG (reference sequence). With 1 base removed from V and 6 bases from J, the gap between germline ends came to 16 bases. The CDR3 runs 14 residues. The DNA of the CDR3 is TGTGCCTGGAGTGGAGGTCAGGCGGGTCGCGAGCAGTACTTC. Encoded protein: CAWSGGQAGREQYF. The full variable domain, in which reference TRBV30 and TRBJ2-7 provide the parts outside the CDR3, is SQTIHQWPATLVQPVGSPLSLECTVEGTSNPNLYWYRQAAGRGLQLLFYSVGIGQISSEVPQNLSASRPQDRQFILSSKKLLLSDSGFYLCAWSGGQAGREQYFGPGTRLTVT.

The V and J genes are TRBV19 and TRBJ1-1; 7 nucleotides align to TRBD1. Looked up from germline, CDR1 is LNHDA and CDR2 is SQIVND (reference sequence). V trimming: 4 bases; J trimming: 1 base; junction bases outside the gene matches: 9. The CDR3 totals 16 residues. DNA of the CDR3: TGTGCCAGTAGTACCCGGGACAGCCTTTGGAACACTGAAGCTTTCTTT. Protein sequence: CASSTRDSLWNTEAFF.

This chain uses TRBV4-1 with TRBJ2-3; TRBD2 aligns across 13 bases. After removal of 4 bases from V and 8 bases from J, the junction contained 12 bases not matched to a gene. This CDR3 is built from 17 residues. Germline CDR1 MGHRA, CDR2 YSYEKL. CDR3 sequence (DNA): TGCGCCAGCAGCCTCTCCGGGACTAGCGGGATTAGGGGTACGCAGTATTTT. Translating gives CASSLSGTSGIRGTQYF.

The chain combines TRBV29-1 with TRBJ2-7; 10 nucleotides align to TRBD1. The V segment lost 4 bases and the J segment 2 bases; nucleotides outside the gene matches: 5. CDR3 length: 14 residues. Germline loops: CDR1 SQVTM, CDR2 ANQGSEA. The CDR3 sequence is CSVGYGTGAYEQYF. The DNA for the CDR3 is TGCAGCGTTGGATACGGGACAGGGGCCTACGAGCAGTACTTC.

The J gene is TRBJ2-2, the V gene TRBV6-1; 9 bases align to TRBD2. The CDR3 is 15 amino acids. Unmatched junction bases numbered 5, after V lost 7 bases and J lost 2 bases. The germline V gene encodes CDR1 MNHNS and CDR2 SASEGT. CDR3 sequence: CASTSLAGNTGELFF. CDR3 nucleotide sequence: TGTGCCAGCACCTCACTAGCGGGTAACACCGGGGAGCTGTTTTTT.

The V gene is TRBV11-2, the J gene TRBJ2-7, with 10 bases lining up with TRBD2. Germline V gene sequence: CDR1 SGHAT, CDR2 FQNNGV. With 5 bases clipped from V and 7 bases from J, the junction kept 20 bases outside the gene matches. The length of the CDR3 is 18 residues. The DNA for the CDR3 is TGTGCCAGCAGCCGACAGCTTCCCGGACTAGCGGTACAGTTTGAGCAGTACTTC. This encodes CASSRQLPGLAVQFEQYF.

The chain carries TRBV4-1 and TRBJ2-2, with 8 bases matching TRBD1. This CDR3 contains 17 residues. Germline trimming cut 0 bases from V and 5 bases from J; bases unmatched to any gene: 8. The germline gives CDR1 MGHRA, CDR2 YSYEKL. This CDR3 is CASSQDPDRGRTGELFF. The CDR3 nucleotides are TGCGCCAGCAGCCAAGACCCTGACAGGGGAAGAACCGGGGAGCTGTTTTTT.

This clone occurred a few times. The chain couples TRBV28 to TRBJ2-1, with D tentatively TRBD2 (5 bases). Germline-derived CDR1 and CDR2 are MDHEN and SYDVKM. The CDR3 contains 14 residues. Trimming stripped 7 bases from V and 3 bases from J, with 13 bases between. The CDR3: CASIGGRVYNEQFF. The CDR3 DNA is TGTGCCAGCATCGGTGGGAGAGTCTACAATGAGCAGTTCTTC.

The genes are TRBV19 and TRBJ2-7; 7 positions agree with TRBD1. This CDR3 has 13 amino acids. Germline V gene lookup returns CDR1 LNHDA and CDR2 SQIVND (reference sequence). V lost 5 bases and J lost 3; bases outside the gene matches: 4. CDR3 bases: TGTGCCAGTAGTGCGACAGGGCGCTACGAGCAGTACTTC. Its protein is CASSATGRYEQYF.

CDR3 in amino acids: CASSQNEAGGTNTGELFF. The CDR3, as DNA: TGCGCCAGCAGCCAAAACGAGGCGGGAGGGACGAACACCGGGGAGCTGTTTTTT. V and J are TRBV4-1 and TRBJ2-2; 9 nucleotides align to TRBD2. Germline V gives CDR1 MGHRA, CDR2 YSYEKL. With 2 bases clipped from V and 0 bases from J, the junction kept 7 bases outside the gene matches. The CDR3 loop spans 18 amino acids.

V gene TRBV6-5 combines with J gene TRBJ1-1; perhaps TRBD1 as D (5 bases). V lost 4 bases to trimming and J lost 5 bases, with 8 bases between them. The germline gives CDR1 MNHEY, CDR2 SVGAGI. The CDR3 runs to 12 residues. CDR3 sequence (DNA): TGTGCCAGCAGTTTCGGGGGAACTGAAGCTTTCTTT. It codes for CASSFGGTEAFF.

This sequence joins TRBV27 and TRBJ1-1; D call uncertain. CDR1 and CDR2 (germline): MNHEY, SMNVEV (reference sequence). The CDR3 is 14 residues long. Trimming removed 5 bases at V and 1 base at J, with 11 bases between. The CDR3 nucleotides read TGTGCCAGCAGTCCGAATCGGGAGAACACTGAAGCTTTCTTT. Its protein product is CASSPNRENTEAFF.

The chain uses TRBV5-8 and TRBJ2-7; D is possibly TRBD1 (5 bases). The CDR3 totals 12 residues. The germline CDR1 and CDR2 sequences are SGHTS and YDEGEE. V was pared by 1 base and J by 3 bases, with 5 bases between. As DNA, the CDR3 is TGTGCCAGCAGCTTGCAGGGCTACGAGCAGTACTTC. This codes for CASSLQGYEQYF.